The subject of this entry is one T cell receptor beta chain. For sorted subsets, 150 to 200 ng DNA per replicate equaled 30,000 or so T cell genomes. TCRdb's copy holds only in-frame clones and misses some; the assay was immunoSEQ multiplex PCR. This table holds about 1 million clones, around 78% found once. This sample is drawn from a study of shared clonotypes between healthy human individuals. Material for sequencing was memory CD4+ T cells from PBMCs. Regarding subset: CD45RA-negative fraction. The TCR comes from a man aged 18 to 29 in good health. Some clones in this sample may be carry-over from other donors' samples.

The DNA of the CDR3 is TGTGCCAGCAGCGGCGACAGCCTCTCTGGAAACACCATATATTTT. Residues: CASSGDSLSGNTIYF. The chain is built from TRBV9 and TRBJ1-3, with a weak D call TRBD1 (5 bases). The V end lost 3 bases, the J end lost 0 bases, and 10 bases lay between the germline ends. This CDR3 has 15 residues. The germline V gene has CDR1 SGDLS and CDR2 YYNGEE.